The 18 T cell receptor beta chains below all came from one sample that was sequenced in a study of T cell changes during pregnancy in multiple sclerosis. The data were produced by immunoSEQ multiplex PCR, yet TCRdb's version contains in-frame clones alone and is incomplete. Found here are about 44,000 clones, 90% to 97% of them singletons; the top ten hold about 1%. The sequencing used peripheral blood, collected in the second trimester of pregnancy. These receptors came from a female donor with multiple sclerosis, enrolled in a pregnancy study.

CDR3 region: CASQDSNTEAFF. The DNA of the CDR3 is TGTGCCAGCCAGGACAGCAACACTGAAGCTTTCTTT. The V and J genes are TRBV18 and TRBJ1-1; the D gene is possibly TRBD1 (6 bases). There are 12 residues in the CDR3. Germline V gene data show CDR1 as KGHSH and CDR2 as LQKENI. V dropped 8 bases and J dropped 2 bases, with 9 bases sitting between them.

This clone was picked up one time. The rearrangement links TRBV9 to TRBJ2-4, with TRBD2 matching over 7 bases. Germline V gene data show CDR1 as SGDLS and CDR2 as YYNGEE. Losses at the gene ends were 4 bases for V and 1 base for J; bases not matched to a gene: 17. The CDR3 extends over 19 amino acids. CDR3 DNA sequence: TGTGCCAGCAGCCCGGGGGGAGCGGGGCCCCAGGTTGCCAAAAACATTCAGTACTTC. This sequence encodes CASSPGGAGPQVAKNIQYF. Drawing the rest from reference TRBV9 and TRBJ2-4, the complete variable domain is DSGVTQTPKHLITATGQRVTLRCSPRSGDLSVYWYQQSLDQGLQFLIQYYNGEERAKGNILERFSAQQFPDLHSELNLSSLELGDSALYFCASSPGGAGPQVAKNIQYFGAGTRLSVL.

This chain uses TRBV19 with TRBJ1-1; TRBD1 is a possible D gene (5 bases). This CDR3 contains 12 residues. Germline V gene data show CDR1 as LNHDA and CDR2 as SQIVND (reference sequence). Trimming shortened V by 0 bases and J by 6 bases, and 5 bases separated the two germline ends. The CDR3 region is CASSIDRAEAFF. CDR3 nucleotide sequence: TGTGCCAGTAGTATAGACAGGGCTGAAGCTTTCTTT.

This clone appeared a single time. The chain uses TRBV7-2 and TRBJ2-5; 11 bases align to TRBD1. The V gene's germline CDR1 is SGHTA and CDR2 FQGNSA. The junction had 5 bases not matched to a gene; V was cut back by 7 bases and J by 4 bases. CDR3 length equals 14 residues. The CDR3, as DNA: TGTGCCAGCACCCCGGACAGGGGGCGAGAGACCCAGTACTTC. It specifies CASTPDRGRETQYF.

The rearrangement links TRBV2 to TRBJ1-1; D remains unclear. Trimming cost V 8 bases and J 2 bases, with 9 bases left between them. The CDR3 has 12 amino acids. Germline CDR1 SNHLY, CDR2 FYNNEI. The chain's CDR3 is CASGRQNTEAFF. CDR3 nucleotide sequence: TGTGCCAGCGGCAGGCAAAACACTGAAGCTTTCTTT.

The count of this clone is one. V and J are TRBV11-2 and TRBJ1-1; TRBD1 aligns across 7 bases. This CDR3 is built from 16 residues. J lost 1 base, V lost 5 bases, and 10 bases had no gene match. Germline CDR1 is SGHAT and CDR2 is FQNNGV. In DNA form, the CDR3 reads TGTGCCAGCAGCCCCGACAGGGCGCGCGGGAACACTGAAGCTTTCTTT. It encodes CASSPDRARGNTEAFF.

This sequence joins TRBV19 and TRBJ1-5, with D possibly matching TRBD1 (5 bases). Trimming left V 2 bases short and J 0 bases short, with 11 bases between. The CDR3 is made up of 16 amino acids. CDR1 and CDR2 from the germline V gene are LNHDA and SQIVND (reference sequence). Written as DNA, the CDR3 is TGTGCCAGTAGTATAAGAGGGGAGGGTAGCAATCAGCCCCAGCATTTT. Protein: CASSIRGEGSNQPQHF.

The chain couples TRBV4-1 to TRBJ1-6; D is perhaps TRBD1 (5 bases). Germline CDR1 reads MGHRA; CDR2 reads YSYEKL. Between the trimmed V and J ends, which lost 1 base and 14 bases, there was a span of 18 bases. The CDR3 has 15 residues. This chain's CDR3 is CASSQGRGRGGTLHF. Here the CDR3 DNA reads TGCGCCAGCAGCCAAGGAAGGGGACGGGGGGGAACCCTCCACTTT.

The V and J genes are TRBV7-8 and TRBJ2-2; D gene uncertain. Germline V gene data show CDR1 as SGHVS and CDR2 as FQNEAQ. The CDR3 consists of 13 residues. The V end was cut by 5 bases, the J end by 5 bases, with 9 bases between. CDR3 loop: CASSPTGTGELFF. The CDR3 DNA reads as TGTGCCAGCAGCCCTACTGGTACCGGGGAGCTGTTTTTT.

This clone showed up just once. The J gene is TRBJ1-1, the V gene TRBV2, with no clear D. V gave up 0 bases and J gave up 6 bases, with 11 bases separating them. CDR1 and CDR2 from the germline V gene are SNHLY and FYNNEI. This CDR3 has 14 amino acids. CDR3 region: CASSEAWSSSEAFF. The CDR3 DNA reads as TGTGCCAGCAGTGAAGCATGGAGCAGCTCTGAAGCTTTCTTT.

The V call is TRBV5-1, the J call TRBJ1-1; a weak D match, TRBD1 (6 bases). The CDR3 covers 17 residues. With 8 bases removed from V and 0 bases from J, the gap between germline ends came to 23 bases. Germline V gives CDR1 SGHRS, CDR2 YFSETQ. Here the CDR3 DNA reads TGCGCCAGTGCTGCTTCCGGGACACCTAAAATGAACACTGAAGCTTTCTTT. As protein: CASAASGTPKMNTEAFF.

This chain links TRBV7-2 with TRBJ2-7; the match to TRBD2 covers 9 bases. Germline CDR1 reads SGHTA; CDR2 reads FQGNSA. Losses at the gene ends were 7 bases for V and 2 bases for J; bases not matched to a gene: 9. The CDR3 contains 15 residues. CDR3 bases: TGTGCCAGCACCCCTATGGGCGGGGGGGCCTACGAGCAGTACTTC. It yields the protein CASTPMGGGAYEQYF.

This clone appeared once. DNA of the CDR3: TGTGCCAGCAGCGCAGAGAGGGGGGGGAACACCGGGGAGCTGTTTTTT. Its translation is CASSAERGGNTGELFF. The chain carries TRBV5-4 and TRBJ2-2; tentatively, D is TRBD2 (7 bases). Deletions cut 4 bases from V and 1 base from J, with 14 bases between. This CDR3 comprises 16 residues. The germline V gene encodes CDR1 SGHNT and CDR2 YYREEE (reference sequence). Full variable domain (rest looked up from reference TRBV5-4 and TRBJ2-2): ETGVTQSPTHLIKTRGQQVTLRCSSQSGHNTVSWYQQALGQGPQFIFQYYREEENGRGNFPPRFSGLQFPNYSSELNVNALELDDSALYLCASSAERGGNTGELFFGEGSRLTVL.

This chain joins TRBV7-3 and TRBJ2-3; possibly TRBD2 for D (6 bases). With 1 base removed from V and 11 bases from J, the gap between germline ends came to 13 bases. This CDR3 has 13 residues. Germline V gene sequence: CDR1 SGHTA, CDR2 FQGTGA. Here the CDR3 DNA reads TGTGCCAGCAGCTTAATGGAGCGGGCCCTGCAGTATTTT. Encoded protein: CASSLMERALQYF.

This chain uses TRBV27 with TRBJ2-7; TRBD2 matches 7 bases. CDR3 length: 13 amino acids. V dropped 4 bases and J dropped 1; count of bases not matched to a gene: 1. CDR1 MNHEY and CDR2 SMNVEV come from the germline V gene (reference sequence). CDR3 residues: CASSWRGSYEQYF. Written as DNA, the CDR3 is TGTGCCAGCAGTTGGCGGGGGTCCTACGAGCAGTACTTC.

The rearrangement joins TRBV28 to TRBJ2-3; D is uncertain. Germline loops: CDR1 MDHEN, CDR2 SYDVKM. With 3 bases removed from V and 4 bases from J, the gap between germline ends came to 11 bases. This CDR3 contains 14 residues. CDR3 protein: CASSFESSADTQYF. CDR3 in DNA: TGTGCCAGCAGTTTCGAGAGTTCCGCAGATACGCAGTATTTT.

V is TRBV6-5 and J is TRBJ1-6, with 9 bases identical to TRBD1. The germline V gene has CDR1 MNHEY and CDR2 SVGAGI. The CDR3 covers 16 residues. With 2 bases clipped from V and 10 bases from J, the junction kept 9 bases outside the gene matches. CDR3 bases: TGTGCCAGCAGTTACGTTACAGGGGGCTTTGGATCACCCCTCCACTTT. Protein sequence: CASSYVTGGFGSPLHF.

The chain has TRBV7-3 and TRBJ2-7; TRBD2 matches at 7 bases. The CDR3 is made up of 15 amino acids. CDR1 and CDR2 from the germline V gene are SGHTA and FQGTGA. Trimming at V came to 1 base and at J to 1 base, leaving 4 bases not matched to a gene. CDR3 loop: CASSLRGEGSYEQYF. The CDR3 nucleotides are TGTGCCAGCAGCTTAAGGGGGGAGGGATCCTACGAGCAGTACTTC.